This TCR beta chain appears in the sequencing data of a study of T cell changes during pregnancy in multiple sclerosis. The CDR3 is made up of 15 amino acids. J lost 1 base, V lost 4 bases, and 1 base had no gene match. Looked up from germline, CDR1 is MDHEN and CDR2 is SYDVKM. Produced via immunoSEQ multiplex PCR; TCRdb's table is partial and in-frame only. The table shows 30,000 to 40,000 clones, with 91% occurring only once. Sequencing used CD4+ T cells from peripheral blood mononuclear cells, obtained in the second trimester of pregnancy. The chain recombines TRBV28 with TRBJ2-6; 7 positions agree with TRBD1. The TCR comes from a female donor in good health, enrolled as a control in a pregnancy study. The CDR3 protein is CASSSQGSGANVLTF. The CDR3 DNA follows: TGTGCCAGCAGTTCACAGGGGTCTGGGGCCAACGTCCTGACTTTC.